This T cell receptor (beta chain) was sequenced during a study of blood T cell repertoires in COVID-19. Source study methods: The assay estimated nucleated cells by amplifying reference gene primers. TCRdb's table, derived via immunoSEQ multiplex PCR, lists solely in-frame clones and lacks some. The V and J calls and the clone size are those of that table, but D and trimming were determined from the DNA. The sample holds 230,000 or so clones, about 90% seen once. V was trimmed by 5 bases and J by 1 base, leaving 15 bases between them. This CDR3 comprises 15 residues. Per the germline V gene, CDR1 is MNHEY and CDR2 is SMNVEV (reference sequence).

The sequence was collected from an older woman with COVID-19, enrolled during active disease. The specimen was peripheral blood. The J gene is TRBJ2-7, the V gene TRBV27, with unresolved D. Here the CDR3 reads CASSQNLVRSYEQYF. In nucleotides, the CDR3 is TGTGCCAGCAGTCAAAATTTAGTGCGGTCCTACGAGCAGTACTTC.